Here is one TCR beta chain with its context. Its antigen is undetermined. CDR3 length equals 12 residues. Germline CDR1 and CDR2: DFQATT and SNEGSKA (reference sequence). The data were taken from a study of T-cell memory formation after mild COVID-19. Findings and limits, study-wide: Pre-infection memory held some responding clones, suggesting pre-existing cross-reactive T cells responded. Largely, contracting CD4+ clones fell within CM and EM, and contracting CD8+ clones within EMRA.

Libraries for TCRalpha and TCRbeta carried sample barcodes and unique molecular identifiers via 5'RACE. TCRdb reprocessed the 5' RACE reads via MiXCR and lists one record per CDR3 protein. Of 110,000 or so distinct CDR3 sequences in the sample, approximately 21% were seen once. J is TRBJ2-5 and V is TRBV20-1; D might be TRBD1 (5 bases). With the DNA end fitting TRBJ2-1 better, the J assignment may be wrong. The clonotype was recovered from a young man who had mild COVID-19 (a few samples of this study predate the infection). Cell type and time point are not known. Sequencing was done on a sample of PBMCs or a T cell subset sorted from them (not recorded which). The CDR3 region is CSARGTTHEQFF. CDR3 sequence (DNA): TGCAGTGCTAGAGGGACAACCCATGAGCAGTTCTTC.